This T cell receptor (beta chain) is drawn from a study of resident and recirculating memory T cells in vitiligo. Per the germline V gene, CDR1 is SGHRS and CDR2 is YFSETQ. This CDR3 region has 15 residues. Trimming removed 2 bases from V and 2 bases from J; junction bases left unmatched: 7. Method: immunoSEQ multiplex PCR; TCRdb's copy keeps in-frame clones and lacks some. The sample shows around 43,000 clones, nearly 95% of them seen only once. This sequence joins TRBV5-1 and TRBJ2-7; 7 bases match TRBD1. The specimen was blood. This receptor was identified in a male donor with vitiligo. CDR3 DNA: TGCGCCAGCAGCTTTTCACGGGACAGCACCTACGAGCAGTACTTC. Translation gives CASSFSRDSTYEQYF. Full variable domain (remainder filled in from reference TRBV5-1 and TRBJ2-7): KAGVTQTPRYLIKTRGQQVTLSCSPISGHRSVSWYQQTPGQGLQFLFEYFSETQRNKGNFPGRFSGRQFSNSRSEMNVSTLELGDSALYLCASSFSRDSTYEQYFGPGTRLTVT.